Below, 11 T cell receptor beta chains from the same sample are listed, as sequenced in a study of shared clonotypes between healthy human individuals. Naive CD8 isolation took CD45RO-negative cells positively selected for CCR7 and excluded terminally differentiated effector memory CD45RA+ cells. Assay used: immunoSEQ multiplex PCR; TCRdb lists only in-frame clones, some missing. The sample lists more than 2 million clones; about 95% were seen once. The sequencing input was naive CD8+ T cells sorted from blood. The receptors originated from a man between 18 and 29 years old in good health.

J is TRBJ1-2 and V is TRBV25-1; unclear D gene. Germline CDR1 is MGHDK and CDR2 is SYGVNS. The CDR3 length is 11 residues. V shed 1 base and J shed 8 bases, with 5 bases lying between them. As DNA, the CDR3 is TGTGCCAGCAGTGAATTCGGGGGCTACACCTTC. Translated: CASSEFGGYTF.

The chain couples TRBV15 to TRBJ2-5; tentatively, D is TRBD1 (6 bases). V shed 1 base and J shed 1 base, with 22 bases lying between them. Germline V gene sequence: CDR1 LNHNV, CDR2 YYDKDF (reference sequence). The CDR3 is 19 residues long. CDR3 coding DNA: TGTGCCACCAGCAGAGGAAGGTTGCACCCACAGGGCTCCCAAGAGACCCAGTACTTC. It yields the protein CATSRGRLHPQGSQETQYF.

The V gene is TRBV28, the J gene TRBJ2-7, with 8 positions matching TRBD1. The length of the CDR3 is 16 residues. The germline V gene encodes CDR1 MDHEN and CDR2 SYDVKM. The V and J ends lost 2 bases and 1 base, in that order; junction bases with no gene match: 7. The CDR3 DNA sequence: TGTGCCAGCAGTTTACCCGCGGGACAGGCATCCTACGAGCAGTACTTC. Protein product: CASSLPAGQASYEQYF.

The gene calls are TRBV15 and TRBJ1-1; D might be TRBD1 (5 bases). Germline CDR1 LNHNV, CDR2 YYDKDF (reference sequence). Trimming stripped 5 bases from V and 3 bases from J, with 13 bases between. The CDR3 has 14 residues. The CDR3 nucleotides are TGTGCCACCAGCCCACAGGTCACCGACACTGAAGCTTTCTTT. This translates into CATSPQVTDTEAFF.

In its sample, this clone was seen once. The V call is TRBV11-2, the J call TRBJ2-7; D uncertain. Germline CDR1 reads SGHAT; CDR2 reads FQNNGV. This CDR3 spans 15 amino acids. Trimming took off 0 bases at V and 2 bases at J, with 11 bases between the two ends. This chain's CDR3 is CASSLDQYPTYEQYF. The CDR3 DNA sequence: TGTGCCAGCAGCTTAGATCAATACCCCACCTACGAGCAGTACTTC.

The chain is built from TRBV27 and TRBJ2-7, with 8 bases that match TRBD1. With V trimmed by 2 bases and J by 4 bases, 4 bases remained unmatched. Germline-derived CDR1 and CDR2 are MNHEY and SMNVEV (reference sequence). The CDR3 has 14 amino acids. In nucleotides, the CDR3 is TGTGCCAGCAGTTTAGCAGGGGGCAAGTACGAGCAGTACTTC. Its translation: CASSLAGGKYEQYF.

Comment on this clone: Within the sample, other DNA sequences also encode this same CDR3. The chain uses TRBV19 and TRBJ2-2; D ambiguous. Per germline, CDR1 LNHDA and CDR2 SQIVND (reference sequence). The CDR3 loop spans 13 amino acids. With 1 base removed from V and 4 bases from J, the gap between germline ends came to 4 bases. In DNA form, the CDR3 reads TGTGCCAGTAGTATAGTAACCACCGGGGAGCTGTTTTTT. Translating gives CASSIVTTGELFF.

V is TRBV5-1 and J is TRBJ1-6, with TRBD1 matching over 8 bases. Germline CDR1 reads SGHRS; CDR2 reads YFSETQ. V lost 0 bases, J lost 7 bases, and 9 bases stayed unmatched. This CDR3 is built from 17 residues. CDR3 in amino acids: CASSLDFGQGYNSPLHF. The CDR3 DNA sequence: TGCGCCAGCAGCTTGGACTTCGGACAGGGTTACAATTCACCCCTCCACTTT.

V usage is TRBV4-1 and J usage is TRBJ2-3; 9 nucleotides agree with TRBD2. Per germline, CDR1 MGHRA and CDR2 YSYEKL. The CDR3 spans 14 residues. V gave up 4 bases and J gave up 1 base; unmatched junction bases: 0. The DNA of the CDR3 is TGCGCCAGCAGCCGGACTAGCGGCACAGATACGCAGTATTTT. Its protein product is CASSRTSGTDTQYF.

V is TRBV7-2 and J is TRBJ1-2; 7 nucleotides line up with TRBD1. Looked up from germline, CDR1 is SGHTA and CDR2 is FQGNSA. The CDR3 totals 14 residues. V was pared by 4 bases and J by 2 bases, with 4 bases of the junction left unmatched. CDR3 DNA sequence: TGTGCCAGCAGCTACCTACAGGGGAACTATGGCTACACCTTC. Residues: CASSYLQGNYGYTF.

The CDR3 protein is CASRPMVLVATDTQYF. In DNA form, the CDR3 reads TGTGCCAGCAGACCTATGGTCCTCGTCGCCACAGATACGCAGTATTTT. V gene TRBV28 combines with J gene TRBJ2-3, with D unresolved. The CDR3 covers 16 residues. Germline V gene data show CDR1 as MDHEN and CDR2 as SYDVKM. Trimming shortened V by 6 bases and J by 2 bases, and 18 bases separated the two germline ends.